Presented here are 4 T cell receptor beta chains from one specimen sequenced in a study of T cell responses to AZD1222 COVID-19 vaccine. Method: immunoSEQ multiplex PCR; TCRdb's copy keeps in-frame clones and lacks some. Of about 120,000 clones in the sample, more than 75% were seen once. The specimen was peripheral blood, collected on day 0 of AZD1222 vaccination. These receptors were obtained from an adult in good health.

This chain links TRBV5-6 with TRBJ2-7; D ambiguous. Germline assignment: CDR1 SGHDT and CDR2 YYEEEE. The CDR3 is made up of 13 amino acids. Trimming pared 2 bases from V and 4 bases from J, leaving 10 bases between. This CDR3 is CASSFFRRYEQYF. CDR3 DNA sequence: TGTGCCAGCAGCTTTTTCCGCCGGTACGAGCAGTACTTC.

The gene calls are TRBV6-5 and TRBJ1-6; no firm D call. Germline loops: CDR1 MNHEY, CDR2 SVGAGI. V gave up 4 bases and J gave up 9 bases, with 13 bases separating them. The CDR3 consists of 14 residues. The CDR3: CASSSRGVISPLHF. In DNA form, the CDR3 reads TGTGCCAGCAGTTCCCGGGGAGTTATTTCACCCCTCCACTTT.

V is TRBV5-6 and J is TRBJ1-2; tentative D call: TRBD1 (6 bases). Germline CDR1 reads SGHDT; CDR2 reads YYEEEE. The ends were cut back, 1 base at V and 6 bases at J, with 13 bases in the middle. The CDR3 is 14 residues long. The CDR3 DNA sequence: TGTGCCAGCAGCTTGCGGGGGCTACACCATGGCTACACCTTC. Its translation: CASSLRGLHHGYTF.

The chain couples TRBV5-1 to TRBJ1-1; D not resolved. Germline CDR1 reads SGHRS; CDR2 reads YFSETQ. Trimming removed 3 bases from V and 5 bases from J, with 14 bases in between. CDR3 length equals 14 residues. This CDR3 is CASSSSEGGTEAFF. The CDR3 nucleotides read TGCGCCAGCAGCTCCTCTGAGGGAGGGACTGAAGCTTTCTTT.